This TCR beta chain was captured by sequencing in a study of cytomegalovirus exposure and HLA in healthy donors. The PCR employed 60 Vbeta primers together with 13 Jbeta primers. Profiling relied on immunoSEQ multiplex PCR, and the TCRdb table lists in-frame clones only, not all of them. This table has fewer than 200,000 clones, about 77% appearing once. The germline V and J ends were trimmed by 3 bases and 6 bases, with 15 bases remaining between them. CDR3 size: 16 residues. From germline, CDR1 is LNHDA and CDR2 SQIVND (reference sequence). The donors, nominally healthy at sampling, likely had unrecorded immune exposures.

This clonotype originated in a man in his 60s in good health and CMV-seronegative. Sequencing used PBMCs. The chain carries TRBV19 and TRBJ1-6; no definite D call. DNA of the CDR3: TGTGCCAGTAGTATCTCCTACAGAGCCATTAATTCACCCCTCCACTTT. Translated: CASSISYRAINSPLHF.